One sample yielded the 30 T cell receptor beta chains listed below, sequenced in a study of blood T cell repertoires in COVID-19. Generated by immunoSEQ multiplex PCR, the TCRdb table keeps only in-frame clones and is missing some. Of 35,000 to 40,000 clones in the sample, roughly 86% were seen once. Sequencing was carried out using peripheral blood. The source of these receptors is a human donor in a cohort sampled during active COVID-19.

The chain is built from TRBV7-2 and TRBJ2-1; TRBD1 is a possible D gene (6 bases). Germline values: CDR1 SGHTA, CDR2 FQGNSA. V lost 3 bases and J lost 3, with 12 bases in between. The length of the CDR3 is 15 residues. The CDR3 nucleotides read TGTGCCAGCAGCTTTCAACAGGGTGTCTACAATGAGCAGTTCTTC. Translation gives CASSFQQGVYNEQFF.

In its sample, this clone was seen once. The chain has TRBV7-9 and TRBJ1-4, with 8 bases fitting TRBD1. This CDR3 contains 15 residues. The V segment lost 5 bases and the J segment 5 bases; nucleotides outside the gene matches: 7. CDR1 SEHNR and CDR2 FQNEAQ come from the germline V gene (reference sequence). The CDR3 DNA sequence: TGTGCCAGCAGCGCCGGACAGGGAGTGAATGAAAAACTGTTTTTT. Translated: CASSAGQGVNEKLFF. The whole variable domain, remainder taken from reference TRBV7-9 and TRBJ1-4, is DTGVSQNPRHKITKRGQNVTFRCDPISEHNRLYWYRQTLGQGPEFLTYFQNEAQLEKSRLLSDRFSAERPKGSFSTLEIQRTEQGDSAMYLCASSAGQGVNEKLFFGSGTQLSVL.

V is TRBV2 and J is TRBJ1-2, with 10 positions matching TRBD1. CDR3 size: 15 residues. V shed 7 bases and J 4 bases; nucleotides not matched to a gene: 9. The V gene's germline CDR1 is SNHLY and CDR2 FYNNEI. The CDR3 DNA reads as TGTGCCAGCAAATTGGGGACAGGGGTAGGCTATGGCTACACCTTC. The encoded protein is CASKLGTGVGYGYTF.

The chain has TRBV5-1 and TRBJ2-3; 8 bases line up with TRBD2. Germline V gene sequence: CDR1 SGHRS, CDR2 YFSETQ. This CDR3 has 16 amino acids. J gave up 0 bases and V 3 bases, and 6 bases lay outside the gene matches. The chain's CDR3 is CASSSGGLTSTDTQYF. The CDR3 DNA sequence: TGCGCCAGCAGCTCGGGAGGGCTGACTAGCACAGATACGCAGTATTTT.

The CDR3 bases are TGTGCCAGCTCCCCAACCACAGGGGACGAGACCCAGTACTTC. Translating it yields CASSPTTGDETQYF. The chain joins TRBV18 to TRBJ2-5; 7 nucleotides align to TRBD1. The V and J ends lost 6 bases and 5 bases, in that order; junction bases with no gene match: 9. The CDR3 spans 14 residues. Germline loops: CDR1 KGHSH, CDR2 LQKENI.

This chain uses TRBV11-2 with TRBJ1-6; D unresolved. CDR3 length: 12 amino acids. Per germline, CDR1 SGHAT and CDR2 FQNNGV. Trimming cost V 0 bases and J 10 bases, with 4 bases left between them. Written as DNA, the CDR3 is TGTGCCAGCAGCTTAGACGGGTCACCCCTCCACTTT. Amino acid sequence: CASSLDGSPLHF.

The V gene is TRBV28, the J gene TRBJ1-5; 8 bases agree with TRBD1. Germline V CDR1 and CDR2: MDHEN, SYDVKM. The trim removed 6 bases at V and 2 bases at J, leaving 6 bases unmatched. The CDR3 is 15 residues long. In DNA, the CDR3 is TGTGCCAGCAGCAGAGACAGGGGACGCAATCAGCCCCAGCATTTT. Encoded protein: CASSRDRGRNQPQHF.

The chain uses TRBV27 and TRBJ2-5; D is unresolved. The CDR3 runs 20 residues. Germline V gene data show CDR1 as MNHEY and CDR2 as SMNVEV (reference sequence). The V and J ends lost 1 base and 0 bases respectively, with 24 bases between them. The CDR3 spells CASSLLSLPHTNYYQETQYF. The CDR3 nucleotides read TGTGCCAGCAGTTTATTATCGCTTCCCCACACAAATTATTACCAAGAGACCCAGTACTTC.

The rearrangement uses TRBV7-3 and TRBJ2-2; a possible D gene is TRBD1 (5 bases). Germline loops: CDR1 SGHTA, CDR2 FQGTGA. V shed 1 base and J shed 2 bases, with 20 bases lying between them. This CDR3 contains 19 residues. The CDR3, as DNA: TGTGCCAGCAGCTTAATGGGTTCAGGGCTCACCATTAACACCGGGGAGCTGTTTTTT. Translating gives CASSLMGSGLTINTGELFF.

This clone appeared once. V usage is TRBV5-6 and J usage is TRBJ2-3; 11 positions agree with TRBD1. With 2 bases clipped from V and 1 base from J, the junction kept 6 bases outside the gene matches. The germline gives CDR1 SGHDT, CDR2 YYEEEE. This CDR3 contains 17 residues. This CDR3 is CASSLRGQGAGTDTQYF. The CDR3 bases are TGTGCCAGCAGCTTAAGAGGACAGGGGGCCGGCACAGATACGCAGTATTTT.

The rearrangement joins TRBV30 to TRBJ2-5, with a weak D call TRBD2 (7 bases). Germline lookup yields CDR1 GTSNPN and CDR2 SVGIG (reference sequence). This CDR3 has 15 amino acids. V was trimmed by 0 bases and J by 5 bases, leaving 16 bases between them. This chain's CDR3 is CAWSVRGGVPETQYF. The CDR3 nucleotides are TGTGCCTGGAGTGTACGAGGGGGGGTCCCCGAGACCCAGTACTTC.

V gene TRBV3-1 (or the pseudogene TRBV3-2) combines with J gene TRBJ2-1; 8 bases are a match to TRBD1. Unmatched junction bases numbered 13, after V lost 7 bases and J lost 11 bases. The CDR3 sequence is 14 residues long. Germline CDR1 LGHDT, CDR2 YNNKEL (reference sequence). In nucleotides, the CDR3 is TGTGCCAGCACTTCCGGGACAGGCCCAACCAAGCAGTTCTTC. This sequence encodes CASTSGTGPTKQFF.

The chain employs TRBV19 and TRBJ2-3, with D tentatively TRBD2 (5 bases). Trimming took off 3 bases at V and 1 base at J, with 14 bases between the two ends. Per germline, CDR1 LNHDA and CDR2 SQIVND (reference sequence). The CDR3 runs 16 residues. The CDR3 spells CASSIGIGIGTDTQYF. In nucleotides, the CDR3 is TGTGCCAGTAGTATTGGGATCGGGATCGGCACAGATACGCAGTATTTT. The variable domain in full, with the rest retrieved from reference TRBV19 and TRBJ2-3, is DGGITQSPKYLFRKEGQNVTLSCEQNLNHDAMYWYRQDPGQGLRLIYYSQIVNDFQKGDIAEGYSVSREKKESFPLTVTSAQKNPTAFYLCASSIGIGIGTDTQYFGPGTRLTVL.

The V gene is TRBV4-1, the J gene TRBJ2-1, with 10 nucleotides matching TRBD2. V gave up 0 bases and J gave up 4 bases; unmatched junction bases: 6. CDR3 length: 17 amino acids. The germline gives CDR1 MGHRA, CDR2 YSYEKL. The chain's CDR3 is CASSQEQAGGPYNEQFF. The CDR3 DNA is TGCGCCAGCAGCCAAGAACAAGCGGGGGGGCCTTACAATGAGCAGTTCTTC.

This sequence joins TRBV5-1 and TRBJ2-1, with 7 bases matching TRBD2. Germline CDR1 is SGHRS and CDR2 is YFSETQ. This CDR3 region has 15 residues. Germline trimming cut 3 bases from V and 5 bases from J; bases unmatched to any gene: 8. CDR3 coding DNA: TGCGCCAGCAGCTCAGCCGGGACTAATGACAATGAGCAGTTCTTC. It codes for CASSSAGTNDNEQFF.

The chain combines TRBV11-3 with TRBJ2-7; the match to TRBD2 covers 9 bases. Per germline, CDR1 SGHNT and CDR2 YENEEA. CDR3 length: 13 amino acids. V shed 2 bases and J 6 bases; nucleotides not matched to a gene: 2. Written as DNA, the CDR3 is TGTGCCAGCAGCTTAAAGCGGGGGGCCGAGCAGTACTTC. It specifies CASSLKRGAEQYF.

The V and J genes are TRBV3-1 (or the pseudogene TRBV3-2) and TRBJ2-3; 9 nucleotides line up with TRBD2. The CDR3 loop spans 16 amino acids. V dropped 1 base and J dropped 3; count of bases not matched to a gene: 5. Germline lookup yields CDR1 LGHDT and CDR2 YNNKEL (reference sequence). Here the CDR3 reads CASSQGRGGLTDTQYF. CDR3 in DNA: TGTGCCAGCAGCCAAGGGCGGGGGGGACTTACAGATACGCAGTATTTT.

The gene calls are TRBV15 and TRBJ2-7, with TRBD2 as a possible D gene (5 bases). The V gene lost 1 base and the J gene lost 1 base, with 11 bases spanning the gap. Germline values: CDR1 LNHNV, CDR2 YYDKDF (reference sequence). CDR3 length equals 15 residues. CDR3 sequence reads: CATSRGGAGSYEQYF. CDR3 nucleotide sequence: TGTGCCACCAGCAGAGGGGGAGCCGGTTCCTACGAGCAGTACTTC.

The chain couples TRBV11-2 to TRBJ2-1; 8 nucleotides agree with TRBD2. From germline, CDR1 is SGHAT and CDR2 FQNNGV. The V and J ends lost 5 bases and 0 bases, in that order; junction bases with no gene match: 9. The CDR3 extends over 17 amino acids. The DNA for the CDR3 is TGTGCCAGCAGCGTGCCCCACAGCGGGAGCTCCTACAATGAGCAGTTCTTC. Protein sequence: CASSVPHSGSSYNEQFF.

This clone has just a few counts. The chain is built from TRBV28 and TRBJ1-1; D might be TRBD1 (5 bases). Trimming stripped 3 bases from V and 1 base from J, with 18 bases between. Germline V gene data show CDR1 as MDHEN and CDR2 as SYDVKM. This CDR3 comprises 17 residues. The CDR3, as DNA: TGTGCCAGCAGTTTTTTCGGCAGGGTAAGGACGAACACTGAAGCTTTCTTT. It codes for CASSFFGRVRTNTEAFF.

The J gene is TRBJ2-7, the V gene TRBV5-4, with D maybe TRBD2 (7 bases). This CDR3 has 13 residues. Per germline, CDR1 SGHNT and CDR2 YYREEE (reference sequence). Trimming removed 4 bases from V and 7 bases from J, with 15 bases in between. The CDR3 region has the DNA TGTGCCAGCAGCCGTAACAGGGAGGGAGAGCAGTACTTC. The encoded protein is CASSRNREGEQYF. The full variable domain, completed using reference TRBV5-4 and TRBJ2-7, is ETGVTQSPTHLIKTRGQQVTLRCSSQSGHNTVSWYQQALGQGPQFIFQYYREEENGRGNFPPRFSGLQFPNYSSELNVNALELDDSALYLCASSRNREGEQYFGPGTRLTVT.

This clone is classed as large (0.1 to 1%). The chain combines TRBV7-2 with TRBJ2-7, with 12 bases lining up with TRBD2. CDR3 length: 16 amino acids. Trimming cost V 4 bases and J 2 bases; bases outside gene matches: 6. Looked up from germline, CDR1 is SGHTA and CDR2 is FQGNSA. In DNA form, the CDR3 reads TGTGCCAGCAGCTCCAACCGACTAGCGGGGGCCTACGAGCAGTACTTC. Residues: CASSSNRLAGAYEQYF.

This chain links TRBV12-5 with TRBJ2-7; a possible D gene is TRBD1 (5 bases). Germline V gives CDR1 LGHNT, CDR2 FRNRAP. The CDR3 sequence is 13 residues long. V lost 2 bases, J lost 3 bases, and 8 bases lay in between. The CDR3 coding sequence is TGTGCTAGTGGTTTGACCGGACACTACGAGCAGTACTTC. This translates into CASGLTGHYEQYF.

The chain uses TRBV5-5 and TRBJ2-5, with D possibly TRBD2 on 5 matching bases. The CDR3 runs to 15 residues. The germline CDR1 and CDR2 sequences are SGHKS and YYEKEE (reference sequence). Trimming stripped 0 bases from V and 5 bases from J, with 14 bases between. The CDR3 bases are TGTGCCAGCAGCTTGGGGGGAATCTCGGGGGAGACCCAGTACTTC. Its protein is CASSLGGISGETQYF.

For the CDR3, the DNA is TGCGCCAGCAGCTTGAGCACAGGGGGTACTGAAGCTTTCTTT. Residues: CASSLSTGGTEAFF. The chain employs TRBV5-1 and TRBJ1-1; 8 bases are a match to TRBD1. The V segment lost 1 base and the J segment 5 bases; nucleotides outside the gene matches: 4. The CDR3 sequence is 14 residues long. CDR1 is SGHRS and CDR2 is YFSETQ in the germline V gene.

V and J are TRBV30 and TRBJ2-7; a weak D match, TRBD1 (6 bases). The CDR3 length is 14 residues. Per germline, CDR1 GTSNPN and CDR2 SVGIG (reference sequence). With 1 base removed from V and 2 bases from J, the gap between germline ends came to 12 bases. The CDR3 DNA reads as TGTGCCTGGAGTGGCAGGGGTCTGACCTACGAGCAGTACTTC. Protein sequence: CAWSGRGLTYEQYF.

In its sample, this clone was seen once. The chain carries TRBV28 and TRBJ2-7; possibly TRBD1 for D (6 bases). Germline V gene lookup returns CDR1 MDHEN and CDR2 SYDVKM. V lost 10 bases to trimming and J lost 2 bases, with 12 bases between them. CDR3 length: 12 residues. The CDR3 is CAIGQLTYEQYF. CDR3 coding DNA: TGTGCCATAGGACAGTTAACCTACGAGCAGTACTTC.

This clone was found once. This chain links TRBV5-6 with TRBJ2-1; TRBD2 aligns across 9 bases. Per germline, CDR1 SGHDT and CDR2 YYEEEE. The junction had 7 bases not matched to a gene; V was cut back by 1 base and J by 8 bases. The CDR3 consists of 15 residues. This CDR3 reads CASSLTLAGADEQFF. In DNA, the CDR3 is TGTGCCAGCAGCTTGACACTAGCGGGCGCCGATGAGCAGTTCTTC.

The genes are TRBV2 and TRBJ2-1, with 10 bases aligning to TRBD2. Losses at the gene ends were 2 bases for V and 6 bases for J; bases not matched to a gene: 7. This CDR3 comprises 16 residues. Germline-derived CDR1 and CDR2 are SNHLY and FYNNEI. The CDR3 protein is CASSESGLAGVNEQFF. In DNA, the CDR3 is TGTGCCAGCAGTGAAAGCGGGCTAGCGGGGGTCAATGAGCAGTTCTTC.

J is TRBJ1-1 and V is TRBV9; D is unclear. V dropped 2 bases and J dropped 1 base, with 9 bases sitting between them. In germline, CDR1 is SGDLS, CDR2 YYNGEE. This CDR3 is built from 14 residues. CDR3 sequence reads: CASSVGRANTEAFF. As DNA, the CDR3 is TGTGCCAGCAGCGTTGGGAGGGCGAACACTGAAGCTTTCTTT.